The T cell receptor (beta chain) described here comes from a study of graft-versus-host responses after intestinal transplantation (dated by TCRdb to 2020 to 2023). With regard to the full study: Recipients received multivisceral, liver-intestinal, or isolated intestinal transplants. Every recipient was given anti-thymocyte globulin induction, then maintenance tacrolimus and steroids for approximately 3 years. Bulk TCR-beta CDR3 sequencing was used to track graft-versus-host and host-versus-graft alloreactive T cell clones in the graft, circulation and bone marrow after intestinal transplantation. Alloreactive clones were identified by sequencing pre-transplant mixed lymphocyte reaction products and comparing these products with unstimulated pre-transplant donor and recipient T cells. The cohort enrolled 24 intestinal transplant recipients, one of whom was a retransplant, and a few patients without pretransplant specimens were excluded. A peak of at least 4% donor T cells among recipient peripheral blood mononuclear cells was the definition used for donor T cell macrochimerism. Rather than going through the commercial service, samples from a few later patients were sequenced in-house on an Illumina MiSeq and processed with MiXCR.

Taken from the germline V gene (reference sequence), the CDR1 and CDR2 loops are PRHDT and FYEKMQ. The CDR3 runs 11 amino acids, cysteine and phenylalanine included. The CDR3 DNA has 33 bases and is translated from base 1. Trimming takes 5 bases from V and 3 bases from J, and the germline ends sit 5 bases apart. Library prep was done by the immunoSEQ multiplex PCR assay. In most patients, genomic DNA was isolated using the Qiagen DNeasy Blood and Tissue Kit and sent frozen to Adaptive Biotechnologies for TCR sequencing. Adaptive Biotechnologies carried out high-throughput TCR-beta CDR3 sequencing of genomic DNA for most patients. As for the authors' bioinformatics: TCR sequencing data for 15 to 20 patients were retrieved from Adaptive's ImmunoSEQ software; three other patients were processed with MiXCR and VDJtools. CD4 versus CD8 sorting errors were corrected by removing sequences found in both subsets at a frequency ratio below 5:1. CDR3 nucleotide sequences shared between donor and recipient were removed because the origin of such sequences could not be assigned. To be classed as alloreactive, a clone needed at least 2-fold expansion over unstimulated cells and a minimum CFSE-low frequency of 0.002% (template counts) or 0.001% (read counts). A clone was considered mappable if detected in the sequenced pre-transplant spleen, lymph node, or MLR CFSE-low populations of the donor or recipient. Cumulative frequency of alloreactive clones was calculated as a percentage of all sequences weighted by copy number. The table was pulled from immuneACCESS by TCRdb, which kept in-frame rearrangements only. Such tables lose some clones; where checked, under half of the loss comes from unresolved V genes, and the rest has no known cause. Clone size and the V and J calls come from that table; the DNA yielded D and trimming. The sample table contains around 90,000 clones; only one count was recorded for roughly 89% of them. The ten top clones hold roughly 0.3% of the sample.

Read against the paper, the sample's time point label means: cells obtained before transplantation from donor or recipient. CD3+CD4+ and CD3+CD8+ populations were FACS-sorted from unstimulated pre-transplant donor and recipient cells taken from spleen or lymph nodes. Remarks on this clone: There is no known antigen for this receptor. It has no much larger one-base neighbor in the sample; base qualities were not kept.

The paper's findings and limits, for the study overall: Early after transplant, peak levels of circulating GvH clones were found to be associated with declines in HvG clones. Patients with donor T cell macrochimerism had high GvH to HvG T cell clonal ratios in their allografts. The conclusions were limited by the relatively low number and heterogeneity of the intestinal transplant patients. GvH clones were detected in recipient bone marrow, and some of these GvH clones were observed earlier in ileal mucosa or blood, consistent with an intestinal mucosal origin.

This sequence uses TRBV13 and TRBJ2-7; the D gene assignment is ambiguous. The sample here was unstimulated CD4+ T cells sorted from spleen or lymph node cells, taken before intestinal transplant. This TCR derives from a human donor who received an intestinal transplant. The CDR3 sequence is CASSRGYEQYF. The DNA is as follows: TGTGCCAGCAGCCGTGGCTACGAGCAGTACTTC.